The 18 T cell receptor beta chains given below trace back to one sample, sequenced in a study of blood T cells in healthy people across ages. For the second PCR, which ran for about 6 to 11 cycles, a sample-barcoded 5' primer and a J-beta primer mix were used. One entry per CDR3 protein, called by TCRdb with MiXCR from the 5' RACE reads. This sample yields about 970,000 distinct CDR3 sequences, of which about 53% are seen a single time; around a fifth belongs to the top ten. Source material: blood. The receptor set was obtained from a woman aged 55-70 years in good health.

The V gene is TRBV2, the J gene TRBJ2-5, with TRBD1 matching over 8 bases. The closer fit of TRBJ2-7 to the DNA end suggests the J call may be wrong. Germline V CDR1 and CDR2: SNHLY, FYNNEI. This CDR3 has 15 residues. This chain's CDR3 is CASSRMRQGTHEQYF. For the CDR3, the DNA is TGTGCCAGCAGTCGGATGAGACAGGGGACCCACGAGCAGTACTTC.

This clonotype was seen many times. This chain connects TRBV29-1 to TRBJ2-1, with 11 bases that match TRBD2. V lost 4 bases, J lost 3 bases, and 5 bases stayed unmatched. This CDR3 has 15 residues. CDR1 is SQVTM, CDR2 ANQGSEA, per germline. In nucleotides, the CDR3 is TGCAGCGTTGTAACCGGGACTAGCGGCTACAATGAGCAGTTCTTC. As protein: CSVVTGTSGYNEQFF.

The chain carries TRBV7-9 and TRBJ2-7, with D hard to call. The J call may be mistaken, given a closer DNA end match to TRBJ2-1. This CDR3 contains 13 residues. The germline V gene encodes CDR1 SEHNR and CDR2 FQNEAQ (reference sequence). CDR3 sequence: CASSVSEDPEQFF. Here the CDR3 DNA reads TGTGCCAGCAGCGTTAGTGAGGACCCTGAGCAGTTCTTC.

The J gene is TRBJ2-5, the V gene TRBV7-2, with D perhaps TRBD1 (6 bases). Germline V gene lookup returns CDR1 SGHTA and CDR2 FQGNSA. The CDR3 consists of 14 residues. Between the trimmed V and J ends, which lost 5 bases and 3 bases, there was a span of 13 bases. The CDR3 bases are TGTGCCAGCAGCGCCGGACAGATCGAAGAGACCCAGTACTTC. It specifies CASSAGQIEETQYF.

V is TRBV12-3 or TRBV12-4 and J is TRBJ2-5; the match to TRBD2 covers 10 bases. The junction had 14 bases not matched to a gene; V was cut back by 5 bases and J by 11 bases. The CDR3 has 15 residues. The DNA of the CDR3 is TGTGCCAGCAGTCCGCTAGCGGGAGCCGCAGGTGAGCAGTACTTC. Residues: CASSPLAGAAGEQYF.

The V call is TRBV7-9, the J call TRBJ2-5, with a possible D match to TRBD1 (6 bases). There are 14 residues in the CDR3. Germline values: CDR1 SEHNR, CDR2 FQNEAQ (reference sequence). V was shortened by 7 bases and J by 5 bases, with 17 bases between the two germline ends. The CDR3 nucleotides read TGTGCCAGCAACCACAGGGCAGACGGGGAGACCCAGTACTTC. Its protein is CASNHRADGETQYF.

The genes are TRBV28 and TRBJ2-2; no clear D. Germline assignment: CDR1 MDHEN and CDR2 SYDVKM. V shed 3 bases and J shed 4 bases, with 6 bases lying between them. The CDR3 runs to 13 residues. CDR3 coding DNA: TGTGCCAGCAGTTTGCCGGCCACCGGGGAGCTGTTTTTT. Translation gives CASSLPATGELFF.

The chain uses TRBV20-1 and TRBJ2-4, with D hard to call. The CDR3 runs 12 residues. From germline, CDR1 is DFQATT and CDR2 SNEGSKA (reference sequence). V lost 0 bases and J lost 7, with 7 bases in between. The chain's CDR3 is CSAREEVNIQYF. CDR3 coding DNA: TGCAGTGCTAGAGAAGAGGTGAACATTCAGTACTTC.

This clonotype was counted only a few times. The chain recombines TRBV29-1 with TRBJ2-1; no clear D gene. The germline V and J ends were trimmed by 0 bases and 15 bases, with 15 bases remaining between them. This CDR3 region has 12 residues. Germline V gene sequence: CDR1 SQVTM, CDR2 ANQGSEA. As DNA, the CDR3 is TGCAGCGTTGAAGATCAGGTACCTCCTTTGTTCTTC. Translation gives CSVEDQVPPLFF.

This clonotype was seen more than once but under ten times. The V and J genes are TRBV5-1 and TRBJ2-5; TRBD1 or TRBD2 may be the D gene (5 bases each). The CDR3 is 12 residues long. V shed 3 bases and J shed 5 bases, with 8 bases lying between them. In germline, CDR1 is SGHRS, CDR2 YFSETQ. CDR3 sequence: CASSWDPETQYF. CDR3 bases: TGCGCCAGCAGCTGGGACCCGGAGACCCAGTACTTC.

This clonotype was seen once. One end of the junction does not line up with germline, which may come from a read error. The chain carries TRBV4-1 and TRBJ2-4, with D perhaps TRBD2 (6 bases). The J call may not be correct, given that the DNA end is closer to TRBJ2-7. The CDR3 spans 18 residues. Germline V gives CDR1 MGHRA, CDR2 YSYEKL. CDR3 DNA: TGCACCAGCAGCCAAGTCATAGTCCCAGCGGGTGTTAAGCACGAGCAGTACTTC. Amino acid sequence: CTSSQVIVPAGVKHEQYF.

This clonotype came up a few times. This chain links TRBV7-2 with TRBJ2-7; 7 bases are shared with TRBD1. The CDR3 runs to 15 residues. Per the germline V gene, CDR1 is SGHTA and CDR2 is FQGNSA. The J segment lost 0 bases and the V segment lost 5 bases, leaving 7 bases of the junction unmatched. DNA of the CDR3: TGTGCCAGCAGCCTACAGGGGACGAGCTCCTACGAGCAGTACTTC. Amino acids: CASSLQGTSSYEQYF.

The V and J genes are TRBV2 and TRBJ1-5, with a tentative D call TRBD1 (6 bases). The CDR3 has 15 amino acids. Per germline, CDR1 SNHLY and CDR2 FYNNEI. The V gene lost 5 bases and the J gene lost 6 bases, with 17 bases spanning the gap. This CDR3 reads CASSPGGLTGQPQHF. The DNA of the CDR3 is TGTGCCAGCAGTCCTGGGGGGCTAACGGGTCAGCCCCAGCATTTT.

The gene calls are TRBV18 and TRBJ2-5; no firm D call. Germline V CDR1 and CDR2: KGHSH, LQKENI. Trimming stripped 6 bases from V and 2 bases from J, with 13 bases between. The CDR3 is made up of 14 amino acids. In nucleotides, the CDR3 is TGTGCCAGCTCCCGCGGCTCCCTACAAGAGACCCAGTACTTC. As protein: CASSRGSLQETQYF.

V usage is TRBV7-9 and J usage is TRBJ2-1; 8 bases fit TRBD1. The germline CDR1 and CDR2 sequences are SEHNR and FQNEAQ (reference sequence). With V trimmed by 5 bases and J by 3 bases, 15 bases remained unmatched. The CDR3 length is 18 residues. In DNA form, the CDR3 reads TGTGCCAGCAGCCGGCTGGACAGGGAGATTGTATTCTACAATGAGCAGTTCTTC. Its translation: CASSRLDREIVFYNEQFF.

This clonotype was counted between two and nine times. This chain uses TRBV20-1 with TRBJ2-7; D possibly corresponds to TRBD1 (5 bases). Germline CDR1 reads DFQATT; CDR2 reads SNEGSKA (reference sequence). V lost 6 bases to trimming and J lost 1 base, with 7 bases between them. The CDR3 has 11 residues. The DNA for the CDR3 is TGCAGTGCAGACAGTTCCTACGAGCAGTACTTC. The encoded protein is CSADSSYEQYF.

A few counts support this clonotype. The chain is built from TRBV29-1 and TRBJ2-7; 7 nucleotides line up with TRBD1. Germline V gene lookup returns CDR1 SQVTM and CDR2 ANQGSEA. J lost 5 bases, V lost 4 bases, and 8 bases had no gene match. The CDR3 sequence is 13 residues long. The CDR3 bases are TGCAGCGTTGGGAGAGGGGGCCTGAACGAGCAGTACTTC. Encoded protein: CSVGRGGLNEQYF.

This clonotype turned up a few times. The chain joins TRBV12-3 or TRBV12-4 to TRBJ2-6; 7 bases agree with TRBD1. V lost 5 bases to trimming and J lost 0 bases; unmatched junction nucleotides: 7. This CDR3 spans 17 amino acids. As DNA, the CDR3 is TGTGCCAGCAGTCGGACAGGCCGTTACTCTGGGGCCAACGTCCTGACTTTC. This translates into CASSRTGRYSGANVLTF.